The 19 T cell receptor beta chains listed next were all sequenced from one sample in a study of beta chain bispecific antibodies for T cell cancers. Study-wide results and limits: Most targeted TRBV signal came from the leukemia cell line cells, not normal T cells. The TRBV12-3 share of total TRBV signal fell 98.9% after anti-TRBV12 rather than anti-CD19 exposure.

Antigen specificity for these receptors is unknown. TCRdb redid the calling of the 5' RACE reads with MiXCR, one entry per CDR3 protein. The sample shows about 20,000 distinct CDR3 sequences, approximately 2% of them seen only once. T cells were expanded from blood mononuclear cells for roughly 3 days with anti-CD3 OKT3 or CD3/CD28 beads. Sequencing was performed on healthy donor T cells cultured with leukemia cells, taken from a culture containing a bispecific antibody targeting TCR Vbeta12. All receptors come from a human donor in good health. Some clones in this sample may be carry-over from other donors' samples.

This clonotype was observed at least ten times. The rearrangement uses TRBV7-9 and TRBJ2-1; TRBD1 might be the D (5 bases). The V gene's germline CDR1 is SEHNR and CDR2 FQNEAQ (reference sequence). The CDR3 runs 15 residues. V was shortened by 6 bases and J by 6 bases, with 18 bases between the two germline ends. CDR3 sequence: CASRDGQGIFNEQFF. The CDR3 DNA is TGTGCCAGCAGAGATGGACAAGGGATCTTCAATGAGCAGTTCTTC.

This clonotype was seen ten or more times. V gene TRBV5-1 combines with J gene TRBJ2-7, with 9 bases lining up with TRBD2. In germline, CDR1 is SGHRS, CDR2 YFSETQ. The CDR3 covers 16 residues. The ends lost 5 bases at V and 4 bases at J; junction bases unmatched: 13. The CDR3 reads CASSLLSGGTPYEQYF. In DNA form, the CDR3 reads TGCGCCAGCAGTCTTTTAAGCGGGGGGACCCCTTACGAGCAGTACTTC. The full variable domain, in which reference TRBV5-1 and TRBJ2-7 provide the parts outside the CDR3, is KAGVTQTPRYLIKTRGQQVTLSCSPISGHRSVSWYQQTPGQGLQFLFEYFSETQRNKGNFPGRFSGRQFSNSRSEMNVSTLELGDSALYLCASSLLSGGTPYEQYFGPGTRLTVT.

This clonotype was observed at least ten times. This chain connects TRBV13 to TRBJ2-7; D may be TRBD2 (5 bases). V was cut by 5 bases and J by 6 bases, with 17 bases left in between. The CDR3 length is 14 residues. The V gene's germline CDR1 is PRHDT and CDR2 FYEKMQ (reference sequence). The DNA for the CDR3 is TGTGCCAGCAGCACCTTACTGAGGGAATCCGAGCAGTACTTC. Translation: CASSTLLRESEQYF.

Judged by abundance, this clonotype is medium-sized. The chain uses TRBV10-3 and TRBJ2-1; 8 bases agree with TRBD2. The ends lost 3 bases at V and 3 bases at J; junction bases unmatched: 7. CDR1 and CDR2 (germline): ENHRY, SYGVKD. The CDR3 spans 16 residues. CDR3 amino acids: CAISENGGALYNEQFF. CDR3 nucleotide sequence: TGTGCCATCAGTGAAAACGGGGGGGCCCTCTACAATGAGCAGTTCTTC.

The table lists this clonotype with many counts. The chain joins TRBV5-1 to TRBJ2-5; possibly TRBD1 for D (7 bases). V was clipped by 3 bases and J by 1 base, with 10 bases between them. CDR3 length: 14 amino acids. From germline, CDR1 is SGHRS and CDR2 YFSETQ. CDR3 amino acids: CASSWGDSQETQYF. CDR3 coding DNA: TGCGCCAGCAGCTGGGGGGACAGCCAAGAGACCCAGTACTTC.

The chain links TRBV10-3 to TRBJ2-3, with 8 positions matching TRBD1. V lost 4 bases and J lost 3; bases outside the gene matches: 3. This CDR3 has 14 amino acids. Germline CDR1 ENHRY, CDR2 SYGVKD. The CDR3 DNA is TGTGCCATCAGTGTTCAGGGGGCGACAGATACGCAGTATTTT. Protein product: CAISVQGATDTQYF.

This clonotype was counted many times. This chain uses TRBV6-5 with TRBJ1-3, with unresolved D. This CDR3 is built from 15 residues. Germline CDR1 MNHEY, CDR2 SVGAGI. V gave up 5 bases and J gave up 2 bases, with 13 bases separating them. The CDR3 DNA sequence: TGTGCCAGCAGTCCCGCACCTCCGCCTGGAAACACCATATATTTT. Translating it yields CASSPAPPPGNTIYF.

This clonotype was seen many times. The gene calls are TRBV7-8 and TRBJ1-6; D remains ambiguous. The CDR3 consists of 15 residues. Germline loops: CDR1 SGHVS, CDR2 FQNEAQ. The V end was cut by 0 bases, the J end by 10 bases, with 13 bases between. The CDR3: CASSLAGGSGSPLHF. The CDR3 coding sequence is TGTGCCAGCAGCTTAGCGGGCGGCTCGGGGTCACCCCTCCACTTT.

This clonotype has a count of ten or more. This rearrangement joins TRBV28 to TRBJ2-5; 10 nucleotides match TRBD1. CDR1 and CDR2 from the germline V gene are MDHEN and SYDVKM. The junction had 3 bases not matched to a gene; V was cut back by 5 bases and J by 3 bases. The CDR3 has 14 amino acids. The CDR3 bases are TGTGCCAGCAGTAACGGACAGGGGGAAGAGACCCAGTACTTC. Protein: CASSNGQGEETQYF.

In this sample, this clonotype turned up many times. The chain couples TRBV5-5 to TRBJ2-2; D uncertain. Germline lookup yields CDR1 SGHKS and CDR2 YYEKEE (reference sequence). The CDR3 spans 12 residues. Trimming took off 6 bases at V and 7 bases at J, with 10 bases between the two ends. The CDR3 spells CASTSLGGELFF. CDR3 in DNA: TGTGCCAGCACCTCGCTGGGCGGGGAGCTGTTTTTT.

This clonotype was recorded at least ten times. The chain combines TRBV6-5 with TRBJ2-3, with TRBD2 identical over 13 bases. This CDR3 has 17 amino acids. Per germline, CDR1 MNHEY and CDR2 SVGAGI. The ends lost 4 bases at V and 4 bases at J; junction bases unmatched: 8. The CDR3 here is CASSFTSGGARADTQYF. CDR3 coding DNA: TGTGCCAGCAGTTTTACTAGCGGGGGGGCCAGAGCAGATACGCAGTATTTT.

This clonotype was picked up many times. The chain is built from TRBV25-1 and TRBJ2-5; no reliable D call. V was cut by 8 bases and J by 3 bases, with 4 bases left in between. The germline CDR1 and CDR2 sequences are MGHDK and SYGVNS. The CDR3 sequence is 10 residues long. CDR3 loop: CASYEETQYF. For the CDR3, the DNA is TGTGCCAGCTATGAAGAGACCCAGTACTTC.

This clonotype was found many times. The chain links TRBV27 to TRBJ2-7, with TRBD1 identical over 7 bases. With V trimmed by 5 bases and J by 6 bases, 10 bases remained unmatched. This CDR3 has 14 amino acids. CDR1 is MNHEY, CDR2 SMNVEV, per germline (reference sequence). The CDR3: CASSPNTGAIEQYF. The CDR3 DNA follows: TGTGCCAGCAGTCCCAACACAGGGGCCATCGAGCAGTACTTC.

This clonotype was observed at least ten times. The gene calls are TRBV20-1 and TRBJ2-7; 7 nucleotides agree with TRBD1. This CDR3 has 13 amino acids. Trimming took 5 bases from V and 3 from J; bases not matched to a gene: 7. The germline CDR1 and CDR2 sequences are DFQATT and SNEGSKA (reference sequence). The CDR3 reads CSASTRDSYEQYF. For the CDR3, the DNA is TGCAGTGCTTCAACCCGGGACAGCTACGAGCAGTACTTC.

This clonotype was seen a few times. The gene calls are TRBV15 and TRBJ1-2; perhaps TRBD1 as D (6 bases). Germline CDR1 and CDR2: LNHNV and YYDKDF (reference sequence). The CDR3 spans 14 residues. V gave up 3 bases and J gave up 8 bases, with 16 bases separating them. This CDR3 reads CATSRGWGPGGYTF. DNA of the CDR3: TGTGCCACCAGCAGGGGATGGGGGCCCGGGGGCTACACCTTC.

The chain employs TRBV5-1 and TRBJ1-2; TRBD1 matches at 9 bases. V trimming: 3 bases; J trimming: 4 bases; junction bases outside the gene matches: 13. In germline, CDR1 is SGHRS, CDR2 YFSETQ. CDR3 length equals 17 residues. The CDR3 spells CASSYQYPGQGTYGYTF. As DNA, the CDR3 is TGCGCCAGCAGCTATCAATACCCGGGACAGGGTACCTATGGCTACACCTTC. Full variable domain (outside the CDR3, taken from reference TRBV5-1 and TRBJ1-2): KAGVTQTPRYLIKTRGQQVTLSCSPISGHRSVSWYQQTPGQGLQFLFEYFSETQRNKGNFPGRFSGRQFSNSRSEMNVSTLELGDSALYLCASSYQYPGQGTYGYTFGSGTRLTVV.

The sample holds many counts of this clonotype. The gene calls are TRBV3-1 and TRBJ1-1; D is perhaps TRBD1 (5 bases). Trimming removed 4 bases from V and 4 bases from J, with 25 bases in between. The CDR3 runs 18 residues. Per germline, CDR1 LGHDT and CDR2 YNNKEL (reference sequence). The CDR3 region is CASSPALSGGLSGTEAFF. The CDR3 bases are TGTGCCAGCAGCCCCGCCTTGAGCGGGGGACTGTCGGGCACTGAAGCTTTCTTT.

This clonotype was found many times. The chain is built from TRBV4-1 and TRBJ2-5; D is possibly TRBD2 (6 bases). The CDR3 length is 14 residues. Germline loops: CDR1 MGHRA, CDR2 YSYEKL. V was clipped by 2 bases and J by 4 bases, with 11 bases between them. The DNA for the CDR3 is TGCGCCAGCAGCCAATTGGGGGGAAGAGAGACCCAGTACTTC. Amino acid sequence: CASSQLGGRETQYF.

This clonotype was picked up many times. The chain employs TRBV19 and TRBJ1-5; D not resolved. V gave up 7 bases and J gave up 0 bases, with 16 bases separating them. CDR1 is LNHDA and CDR2 is SQIVND in the germline V gene (reference sequence). The CDR3 is 16 amino acids. The CDR3, as DNA: TGTGCCAGTACCCCCCAATGGGGTTATAGCAATCAGCCCCAGCATTTT. Amino acid sequence: CASTPQWGYSNQPQHF. Variable domain in full (rest from reference TRBV19 and TRBJ1-5): DGGITQSPKYLFRKEGQNVTLSCEQNLNHDAMYWYRQDPGQGLRLIYYSQIVNDFQKGDIAEGYSVSREKKESFPLTVTSAQKNPTAFYLCASTPQWGYSNQPQHFGDGTRLSIL.